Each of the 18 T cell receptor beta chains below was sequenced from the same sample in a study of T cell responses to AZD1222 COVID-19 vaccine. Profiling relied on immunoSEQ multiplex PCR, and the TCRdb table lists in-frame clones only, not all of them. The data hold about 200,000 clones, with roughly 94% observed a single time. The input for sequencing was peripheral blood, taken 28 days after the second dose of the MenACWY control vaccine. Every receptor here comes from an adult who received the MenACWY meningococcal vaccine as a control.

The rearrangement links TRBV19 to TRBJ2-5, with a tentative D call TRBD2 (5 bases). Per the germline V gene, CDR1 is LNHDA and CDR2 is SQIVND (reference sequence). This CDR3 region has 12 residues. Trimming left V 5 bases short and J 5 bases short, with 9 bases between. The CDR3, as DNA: TGTGCCAGTAGTTCTAGCTGGGAGACCCAGTACTTC. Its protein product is CASSSSWETQYF.

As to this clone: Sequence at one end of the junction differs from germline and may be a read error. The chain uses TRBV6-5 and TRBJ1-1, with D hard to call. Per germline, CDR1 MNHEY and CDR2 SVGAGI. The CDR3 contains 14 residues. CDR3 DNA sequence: TGTGCCAGCAGTTACTCGAGTTTCCGCACTGAAGCCTTCTTT. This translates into CASSYSSFRTEAFF.

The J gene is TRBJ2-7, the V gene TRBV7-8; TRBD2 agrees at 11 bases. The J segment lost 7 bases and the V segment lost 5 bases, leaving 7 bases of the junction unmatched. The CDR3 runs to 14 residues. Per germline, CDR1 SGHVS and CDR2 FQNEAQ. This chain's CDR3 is CASSNSGRAHEQYF. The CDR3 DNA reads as TGTGCCAGCAGCAATAGCGGGAGGGCCCATGAGCAGTACTTC.

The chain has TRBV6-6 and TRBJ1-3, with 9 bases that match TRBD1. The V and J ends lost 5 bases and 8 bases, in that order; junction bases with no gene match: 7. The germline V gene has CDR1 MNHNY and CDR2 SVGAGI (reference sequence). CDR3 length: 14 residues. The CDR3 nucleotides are TGTGCCAGCAGTCTAGGGACAGGGATTGACACCATATATTTT. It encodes CASSLGTGIDTIYF.

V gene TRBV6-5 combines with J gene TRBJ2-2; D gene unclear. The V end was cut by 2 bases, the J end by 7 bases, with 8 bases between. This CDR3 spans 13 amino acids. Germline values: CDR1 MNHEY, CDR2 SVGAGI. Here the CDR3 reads CASSYSLGGELFF. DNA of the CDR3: TGTGCCAGCAGTTACAGTCTGGGCGGGGAGCTGTTTTTT.

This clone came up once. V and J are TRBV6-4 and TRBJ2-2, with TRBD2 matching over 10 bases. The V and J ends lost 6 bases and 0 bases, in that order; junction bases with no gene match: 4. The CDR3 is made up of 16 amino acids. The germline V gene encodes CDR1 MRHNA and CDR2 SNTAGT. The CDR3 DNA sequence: TGTGCCAGCAGCCTGACTAGCGGGCCGAACACCGGGGAGCTGTTTTTT. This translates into CASSLTSGPNTGELFF.

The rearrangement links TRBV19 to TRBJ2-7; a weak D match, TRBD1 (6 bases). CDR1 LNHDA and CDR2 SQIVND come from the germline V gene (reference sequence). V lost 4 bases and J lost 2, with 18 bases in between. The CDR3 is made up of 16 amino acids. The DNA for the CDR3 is TGTGCCAGTAGTACCACCCCCCGGACAGAGGCCTACGAGCAGTACTTC. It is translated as CASSTTPRTEAYEQYF.

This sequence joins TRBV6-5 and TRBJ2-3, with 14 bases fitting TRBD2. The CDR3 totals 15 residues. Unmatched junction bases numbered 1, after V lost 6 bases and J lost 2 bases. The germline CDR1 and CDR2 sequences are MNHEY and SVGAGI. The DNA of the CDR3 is TGTGCCAGCAGGGGACTAGCGGGAGACACAGATACGCAGTATTTT. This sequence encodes CASRGLAGDTDTQYF.

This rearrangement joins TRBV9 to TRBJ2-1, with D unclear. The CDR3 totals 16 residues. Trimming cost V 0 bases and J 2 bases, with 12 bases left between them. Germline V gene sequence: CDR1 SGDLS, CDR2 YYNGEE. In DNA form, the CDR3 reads TGTGCCAGCAGCGTAGTTGGCGGATTAACCTACAATGAGCAGTTCTTC. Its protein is CASSVVGGLTYNEQFF.

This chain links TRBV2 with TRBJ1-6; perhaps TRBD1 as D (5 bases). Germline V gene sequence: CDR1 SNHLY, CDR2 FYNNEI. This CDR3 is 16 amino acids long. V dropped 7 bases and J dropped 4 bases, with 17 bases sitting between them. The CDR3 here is CASKVQEGPYNSPLHF. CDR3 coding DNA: TGTGCCAGCAAGGTACAGGAGGGACCGTATAATTCACCCCTCCACTTT.

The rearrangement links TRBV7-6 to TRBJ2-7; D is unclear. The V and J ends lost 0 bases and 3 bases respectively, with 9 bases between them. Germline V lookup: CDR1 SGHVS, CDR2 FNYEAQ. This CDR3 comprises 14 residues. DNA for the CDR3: TGTGCCAGCAGCTTAGCACCCAGCAGCTACGAGCAGTACTTC. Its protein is CASSLAPSSYEQYF.

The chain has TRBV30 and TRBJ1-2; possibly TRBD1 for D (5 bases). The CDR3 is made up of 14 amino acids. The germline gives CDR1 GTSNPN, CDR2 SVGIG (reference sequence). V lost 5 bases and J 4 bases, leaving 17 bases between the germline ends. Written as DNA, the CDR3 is TGTGCCTGGGACCCGAGAGGGGTTACCTATGGCTACACCTTC. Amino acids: CAWDPRGVTYGYTF.

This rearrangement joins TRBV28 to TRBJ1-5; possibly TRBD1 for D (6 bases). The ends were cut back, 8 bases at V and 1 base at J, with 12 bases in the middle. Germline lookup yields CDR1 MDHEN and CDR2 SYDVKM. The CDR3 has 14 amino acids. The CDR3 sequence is CASRQGQSNQPQHF. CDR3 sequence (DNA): TGTGCCAGCCGGCAGGGGCAGAGCAATCAGCCCCAGCATTTT.

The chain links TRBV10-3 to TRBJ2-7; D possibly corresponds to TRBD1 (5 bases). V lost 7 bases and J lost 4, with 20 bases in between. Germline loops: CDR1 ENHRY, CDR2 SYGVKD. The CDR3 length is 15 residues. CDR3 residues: CAIKDQGALRYEQYF. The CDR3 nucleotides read TGTGCCATCAAGGATCAGGGCGCATTGAGGTACGAGCAGTACTTC.

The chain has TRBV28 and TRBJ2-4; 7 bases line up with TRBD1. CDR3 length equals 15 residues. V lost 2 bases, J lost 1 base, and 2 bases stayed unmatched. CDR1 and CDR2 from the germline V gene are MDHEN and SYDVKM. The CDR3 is CASSLRGLAKNIQYF. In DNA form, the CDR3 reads TGTGCCAGCAGTTTAAGGGGGCTGGCCAAAAACATTCAGTACTTC. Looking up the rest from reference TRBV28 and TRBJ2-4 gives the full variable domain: DVKVTQSSRYLVKRTGEKVFLECVQDMDHENMFWYRQDPGLGLRLIYFSYDVKMKEKGDIPEGYSVSREKKERFSLILESASTNQTSMYLCASSLRGLAKNIQYFGAGTRLSVL.

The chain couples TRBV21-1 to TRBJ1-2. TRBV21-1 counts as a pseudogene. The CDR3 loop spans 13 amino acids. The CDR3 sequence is CARYGGRNYGYTF. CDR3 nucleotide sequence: TGTGCCAGATATGGGGGGCGTAACTATGGCTACACCTTC.

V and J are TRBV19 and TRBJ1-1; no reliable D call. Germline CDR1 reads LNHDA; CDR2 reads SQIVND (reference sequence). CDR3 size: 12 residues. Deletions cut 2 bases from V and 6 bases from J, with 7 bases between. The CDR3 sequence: CASSILGSEAFF. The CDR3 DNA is TGTGCCAGTAGTATACTGGGGTCTGAAGCTTTCTTT.

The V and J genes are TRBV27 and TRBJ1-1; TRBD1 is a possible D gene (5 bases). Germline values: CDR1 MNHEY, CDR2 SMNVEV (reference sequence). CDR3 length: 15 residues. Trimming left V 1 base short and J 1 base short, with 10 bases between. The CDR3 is CASSLWGLTNTEAFF. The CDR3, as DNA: TGTGCCAGCAGTTTATGGGGACTGACGAACACTGAAGCTTTCTTT.